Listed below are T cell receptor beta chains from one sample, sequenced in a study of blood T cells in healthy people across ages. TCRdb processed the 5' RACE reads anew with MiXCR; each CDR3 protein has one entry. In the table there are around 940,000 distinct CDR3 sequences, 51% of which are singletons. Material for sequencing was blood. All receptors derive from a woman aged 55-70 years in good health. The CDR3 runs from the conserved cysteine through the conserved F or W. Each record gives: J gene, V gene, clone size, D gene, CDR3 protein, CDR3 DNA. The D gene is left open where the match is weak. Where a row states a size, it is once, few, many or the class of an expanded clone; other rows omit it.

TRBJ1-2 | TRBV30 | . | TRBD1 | CAWRDRGGYTF | TGTGCCTGGAGGGACAGGGGCGGCTACACCTTC
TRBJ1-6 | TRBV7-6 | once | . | CASSSDRGGVYNSPLHF | TGTGCCAGCAGCTCCGACAGAGGGGGGGTCTATAATTCACCCCTCCACTTT
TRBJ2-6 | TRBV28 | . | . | CASRRRTGTGANVLTF | TGTGCCAGCAGGAGACGGACCGGAACTGGGGCCAACGTCCTGACTTTC
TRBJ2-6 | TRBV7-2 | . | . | CASSLVLFGDSGANVLTF | TGTGCCAGCAGCTTAGTGTTGTTCGGGGACTCTGGGGCCAACGTCCTGACTTTC
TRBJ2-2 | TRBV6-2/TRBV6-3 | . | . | CASRADANTGELFF | TGTGCCAGCAGGGCGGATGCGAACACCGGGGAGCTGTTTTTT
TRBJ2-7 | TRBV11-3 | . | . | CASSSFTTPSGQTAYEQYF | TGTGCCAGCAGCTCGTTTACTACCCCCTCGGGACAAACGGCCTACGAGCAGTACTTC
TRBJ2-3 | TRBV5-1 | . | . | CASTLSGLSTDTQYF | TGCGCCAGCACCCTGTCGGGACTGAGCACAGATACGCAGTATTTT
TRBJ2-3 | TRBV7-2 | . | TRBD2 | CASTRGRATDTQYF | TGTGCCAGCACCCGGGGGAGGGCCACAGATACGCAGTATTTT
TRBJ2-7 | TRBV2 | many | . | CASSPGPYEQYF | TGTGCCAGCAGTCCCGGACCCTACGAGCAGTACTTC
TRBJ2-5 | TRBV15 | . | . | CAASREPGQETQYF | TGTGCCGCCAGCAGAGAACCGGGGCAAGAGACCCAGTACTTC
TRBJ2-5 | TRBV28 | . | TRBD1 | CASSVPGQGRRSSETQYF | TGTGCCAGCAGTGTCCCGGGACAGGGACGGAGATCTTCCGAGACCCAGTACTTC
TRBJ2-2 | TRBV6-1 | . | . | CASRALAGALTGELFF | TGTGCCAGCAGGGCGTTGGCAGGGGCCCTAACCGGGGAGCTGTTTTTT
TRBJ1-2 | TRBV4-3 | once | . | CASSPDPRLGYGYTF | TGCGCCAGCAGCCCAGACCCCAGGCTTGGCTATGGCTACACCTTC
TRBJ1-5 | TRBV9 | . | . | CASSVGQDNQPQHF | TGTGCCAGCAGCGTAGGGCAGGACAATCAGCCCCAGCATTTT
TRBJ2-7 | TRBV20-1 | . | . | CSAEGAKVHEQYF | TGCAGTGCTGAGGGAGCGAAAGTCCACGAGCAGTACTTC
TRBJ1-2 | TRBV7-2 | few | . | CASSLDLSLVGYGYTF | TGTGCCAGCAGCTTAGATTTAAGTTTGGTGGGATATGGCTACACCTTC
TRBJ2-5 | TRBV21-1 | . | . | CASSSQGLDRREETQYF | TGTGCCAGCAGCTCCCAAGGGCTCGACAGGCGAGAAGAGACCCAGTACTTC
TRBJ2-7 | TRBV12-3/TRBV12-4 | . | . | CASSPYRNEQYF | TGTGCCAGCAGTCCCTATAGGAACGAGCAGTACTTC
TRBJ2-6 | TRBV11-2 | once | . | CASSLRRNSGANVLTF | TGTGCCAGCAGCTTACGACGGAACTCTGGGGCCAACGTCCTGACTTTC
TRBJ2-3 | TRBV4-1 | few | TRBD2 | CASSRYGASGSADTQYF | TGCGCCAGCAGCCGCTATGGGGCTAGCGGGAGCGCCGATACGCAGTATTTT
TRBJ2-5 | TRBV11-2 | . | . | CASSSGAGDLGKETQYF | TGTGCCAGCAGCTCCGGCGCAGGGGACCTAGGAAAAGAGACCCAGTACTTC
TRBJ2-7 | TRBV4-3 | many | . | CASSQDYRALDYEQYF | TGCGCCAGCAGCCAAGATTATCGGGCTCTTGATTACGAGCAGTACTTC
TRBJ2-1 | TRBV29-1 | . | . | CSAASLSEGYNEQFF | TGCAGCGCCGCCTCTCTCTCGGAAGGCTACAATGAGCAGTTCTTC
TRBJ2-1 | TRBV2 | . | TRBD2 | CASSRLAATPGEQFF | TGTGCCAGCAGTCGTCTAGCGGCTACACCAGGGGAGCAGTTCTTC
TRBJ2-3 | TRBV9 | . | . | CASSPRDTGTDTQYF | TGTGCCAGCAGCCCCCGGGACACAGGGACAGATACGCAGTATTTT
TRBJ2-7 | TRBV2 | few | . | CASSDRSEQYF | TGTGCCAGCAGTGATCGGAGCGAGCAGTACTTC
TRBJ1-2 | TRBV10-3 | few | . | CAISEAPGGAYGYTF | TGTGCCATCAGTGAGGCCCCGGGTGGTGCATATGGCTACACCTTC
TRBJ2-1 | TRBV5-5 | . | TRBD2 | CASSLARLAGERGEQFF | TGTGCCAGCAGCTTGGCCAGGCTAGCGGGAGAAAGGGGTGAGCAGTTCTTC
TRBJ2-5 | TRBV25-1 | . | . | CASSETGRQETQYF | TGTGCCAGCAGTGAGACCGGGAGACAAGAGACCCAGTACTTC
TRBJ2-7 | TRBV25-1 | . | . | CASSGQNLGEQYF | TGTGCCAGCAGCGGACAGAACTTGGGGGAGCAGTACTTC
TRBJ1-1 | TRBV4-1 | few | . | CASSQGRLRHPNTEAFF | TGCGCCAGCAGCCAAGGGCGCCTACGACACCCGAACACTGAAGCTTTCTTT
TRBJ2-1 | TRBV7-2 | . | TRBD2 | CASKPGLADNEQFF | TGTGCCAGCAAGCCGGGACTAGCGGACAATGAGCAGTTCTTC
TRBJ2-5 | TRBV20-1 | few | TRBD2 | CSAGTSGAQETQYF | TGCAGTGCTGGGACTAGCGGAGCCCAAGAGACCCAGTACTTC
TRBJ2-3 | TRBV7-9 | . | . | CASSWGGADGDTQYF | TGTGCCAGCAGCTGGGGGGGCGCCGACGGAGATACGCAGTATTTT
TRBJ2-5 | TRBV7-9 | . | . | CASSVGGGQYF | TGTGCCAGCAGCGTTGGAGGGGGGCAGTACTTC
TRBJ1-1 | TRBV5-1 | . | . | CASSLVRDTEAFF | TGCGCCAGCAGCTTAGTAAGGGACACTGAAGCTTTCTTT
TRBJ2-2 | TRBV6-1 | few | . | CASSEYTGELFF | TGTGCCAGCTCCGAATACACCGGGGAGCTGTTTTTT
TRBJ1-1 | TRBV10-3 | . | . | CAISWQGIGFLNTEAFF | TGTGCCATCAGTTGGCAGGGGATTGGGTTTCTGAACACTGAAGCTTTCTTT
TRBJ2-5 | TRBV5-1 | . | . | CASSLDSTGGDKETQYF | TGCGCCAGCAGCTTGGATTCGACAGGCGGCGATAAGGAGACCCAGTACTTC
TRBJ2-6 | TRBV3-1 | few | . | CASGPGVVGGANVLTF | TGTGCCAGCGGACCGGGGGTGGTCGGTGGGGCCAACGTCCTGACTTTC
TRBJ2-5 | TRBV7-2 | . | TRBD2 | CASTRGGRDYETQYF | TGTGCCAGCACCCGGGGAGGACGGGACTACGAGACCCAGTACTTC
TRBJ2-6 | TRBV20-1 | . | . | CGAREAGTGANVLTF | TGCGGTGCTAGAGAGGCCGGGACTGGGGCCAACGTCCTGACTTTC
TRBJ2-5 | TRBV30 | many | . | CAWSVGSEETQYF | TGTGCCTGGAGTGTTGGGTCAGAAGAGACCCAGTACTTC